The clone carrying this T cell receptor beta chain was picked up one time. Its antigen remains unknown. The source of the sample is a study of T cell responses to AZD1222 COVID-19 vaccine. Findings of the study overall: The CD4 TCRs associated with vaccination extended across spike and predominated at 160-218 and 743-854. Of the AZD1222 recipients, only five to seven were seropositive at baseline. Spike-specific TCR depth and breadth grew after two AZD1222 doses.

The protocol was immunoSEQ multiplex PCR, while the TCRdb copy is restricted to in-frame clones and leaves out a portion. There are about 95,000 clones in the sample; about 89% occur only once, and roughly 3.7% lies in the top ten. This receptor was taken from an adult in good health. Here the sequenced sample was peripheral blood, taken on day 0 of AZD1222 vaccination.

The chain's CDR3 is CASSKGLGGQGNSPLHF. The CDR3 DNA reads TGTGCCAGCAGCAAAGGTCTAGGGGGACAGGGAAATTCACCCCTCCACTTT. This chain joins TRBV21-1 and TRBJ1-6; whether TRBD1, the table's D call, matches the DNA was not checked. TRBV21-1 is a documented pseudogene. The CDR3 is 17 amino acids.